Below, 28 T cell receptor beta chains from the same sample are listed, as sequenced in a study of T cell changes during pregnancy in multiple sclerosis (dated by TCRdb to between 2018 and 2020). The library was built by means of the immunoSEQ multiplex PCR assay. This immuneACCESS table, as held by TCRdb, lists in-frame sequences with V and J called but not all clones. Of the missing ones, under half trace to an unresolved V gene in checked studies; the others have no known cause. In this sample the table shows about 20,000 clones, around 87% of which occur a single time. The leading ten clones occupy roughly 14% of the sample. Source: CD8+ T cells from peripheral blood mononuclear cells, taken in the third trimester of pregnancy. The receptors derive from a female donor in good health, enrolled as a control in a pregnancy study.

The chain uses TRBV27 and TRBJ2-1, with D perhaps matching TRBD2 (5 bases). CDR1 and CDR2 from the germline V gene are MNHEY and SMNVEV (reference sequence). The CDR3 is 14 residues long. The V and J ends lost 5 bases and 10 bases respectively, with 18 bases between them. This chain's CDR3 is CASSPLPPQREQFF. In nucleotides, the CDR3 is TGTGCCAGCAGTCCCCTACCTCCCCAGCGGGAGCAGTTCTTC.

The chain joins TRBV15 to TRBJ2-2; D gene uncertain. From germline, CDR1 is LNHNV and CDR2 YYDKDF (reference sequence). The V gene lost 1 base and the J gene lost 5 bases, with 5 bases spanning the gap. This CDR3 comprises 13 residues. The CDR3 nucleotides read TGTGCCACCAGCAGAGGAGAAACCGGGGAGCTGTTTTTT. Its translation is CATSRGETGELFF.

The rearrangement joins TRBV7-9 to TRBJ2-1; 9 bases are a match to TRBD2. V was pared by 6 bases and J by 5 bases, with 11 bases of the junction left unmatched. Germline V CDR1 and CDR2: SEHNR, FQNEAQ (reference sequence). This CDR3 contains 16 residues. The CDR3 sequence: CASRSTSGRHNNEQFF. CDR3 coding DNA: TGTGCCAGCAGATCCACTAGCGGGCGGCACAACAATGAGCAGTTCTTC.

The CDR3 region is CASSFSPLAGVGDADTQYF. For the CDR3, the DNA is TGTGCCAGCAGCTTCTCCCCACTAGCGGGAGTTGGTGACGCAGATACGCAGTATTTT. The V gene is TRBV11-2, the J gene TRBJ2-3; 11 bases are shared with TRBD2. Per germline, CDR1 SGHAT and CDR2 FQNNGV. Germline trimming cut 3 bases from V and 4 bases from J; bases unmatched to any gene: 15. CDR3 length: 19 amino acids.

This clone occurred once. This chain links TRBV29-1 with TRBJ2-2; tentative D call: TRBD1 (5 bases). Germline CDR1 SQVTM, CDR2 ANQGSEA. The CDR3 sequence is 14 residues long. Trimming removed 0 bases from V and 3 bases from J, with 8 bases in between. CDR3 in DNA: TGCAGCGTTGAAGAAAGCAGGGACACCGGGGAGCTGTTTTTT. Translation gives CSVEESRDTGELFF.

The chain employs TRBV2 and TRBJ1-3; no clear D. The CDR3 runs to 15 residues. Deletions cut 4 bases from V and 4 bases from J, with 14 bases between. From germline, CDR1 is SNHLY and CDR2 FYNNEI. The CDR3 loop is CASSVEGALGNTIYF. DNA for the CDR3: TGTGCCAGCAGTGTTGAGGGCGCTCTCGGAAACACCATATATTTT.

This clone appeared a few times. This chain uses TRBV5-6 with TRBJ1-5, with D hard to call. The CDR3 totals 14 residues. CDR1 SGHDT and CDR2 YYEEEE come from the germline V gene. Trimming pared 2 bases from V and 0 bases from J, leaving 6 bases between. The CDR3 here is CASSFSDSNQPQHF. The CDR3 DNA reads TGTGCCAGCAGCTTCAGTGATAGCAATCAGCCCCAGCATTTT.

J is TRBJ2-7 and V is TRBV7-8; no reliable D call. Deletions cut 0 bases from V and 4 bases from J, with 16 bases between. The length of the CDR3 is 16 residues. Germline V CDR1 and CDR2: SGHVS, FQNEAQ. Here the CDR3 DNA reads TGTGCCAGCAGCTTAGCCCCCATGATTCCGGGTTACGAGCAGTACTTC. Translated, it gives CASSLAPMIPGYEQYF.

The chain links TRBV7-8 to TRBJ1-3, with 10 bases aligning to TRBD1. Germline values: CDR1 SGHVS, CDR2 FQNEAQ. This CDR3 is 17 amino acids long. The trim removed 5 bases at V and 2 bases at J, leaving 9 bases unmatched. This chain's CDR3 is CASSTPGTGAAGNTIYF. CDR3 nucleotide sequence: TGTGCCAGCAGCACCCCCGGGACAGGGGCCGCTGGAAACACCATATATTTT.

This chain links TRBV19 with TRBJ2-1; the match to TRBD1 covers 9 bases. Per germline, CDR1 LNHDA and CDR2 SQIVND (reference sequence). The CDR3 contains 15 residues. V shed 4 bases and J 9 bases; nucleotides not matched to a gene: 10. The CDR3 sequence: CASSTPGQGDGEQFF. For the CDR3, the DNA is TGTGCCAGTAGTACCCCGGGACAGGGAGATGGTGAGCAGTTCTTC.

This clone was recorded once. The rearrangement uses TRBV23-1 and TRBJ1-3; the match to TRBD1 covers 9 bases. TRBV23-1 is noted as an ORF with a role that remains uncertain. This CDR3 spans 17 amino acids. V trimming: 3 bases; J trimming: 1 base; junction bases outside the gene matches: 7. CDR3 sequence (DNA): TGCGCCAGCAGTCACGGGACAGGGCGGGGGTCTGGAAACACCATATATTTT. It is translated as CASSHGTGRGSGNTIYF.

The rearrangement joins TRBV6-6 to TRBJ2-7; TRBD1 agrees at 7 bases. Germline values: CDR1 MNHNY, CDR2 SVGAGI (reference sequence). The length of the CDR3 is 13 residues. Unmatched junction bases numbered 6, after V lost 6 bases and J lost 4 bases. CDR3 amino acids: CASSSTGIYEQYF. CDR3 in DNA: TGTGCCAGCAGCTCGACAGGGATTTACGAGCAGTACTTC.

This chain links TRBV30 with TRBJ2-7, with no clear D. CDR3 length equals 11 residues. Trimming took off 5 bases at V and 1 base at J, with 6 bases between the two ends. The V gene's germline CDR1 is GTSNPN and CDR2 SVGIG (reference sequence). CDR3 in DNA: TGTGCCTGGGGCCATTCCTACGAGCAGTACTTC. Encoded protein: CAWGHSYEQYF.

Written as DNA, the CDR3 is TGTGCCAGCAGCTCCCGACTAGCGGAAGAGACCCAGTACTTC. It codes for CASSSRLAEETQYF. The chain couples TRBV7-9 to TRBJ2-5; TRBD2 matches 9 bases. There are 14 residues in the CDR3. The ends lost 4 bases at V and 3 bases at J; junction bases unmatched: 3. Germline V gene lookup returns CDR1 SEHNR and CDR2 FQNEAQ (reference sequence).

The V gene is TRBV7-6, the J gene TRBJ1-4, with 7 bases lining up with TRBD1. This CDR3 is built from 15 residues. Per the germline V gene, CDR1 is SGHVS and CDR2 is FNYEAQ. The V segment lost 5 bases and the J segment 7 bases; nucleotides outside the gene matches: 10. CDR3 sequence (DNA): TGTGCCAGCAGCCTAAGACAGGGTTCGACTGAAAAACTGTTTTTT. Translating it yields CASSLRQGSTEKLFF.

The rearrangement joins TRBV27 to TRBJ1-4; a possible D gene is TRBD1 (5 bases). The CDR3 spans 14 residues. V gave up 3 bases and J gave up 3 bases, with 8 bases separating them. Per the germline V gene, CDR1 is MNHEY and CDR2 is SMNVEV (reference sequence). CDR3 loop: CASSFSRANEKLFF. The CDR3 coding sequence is TGTGCCAGCAGTTTCAGCAGGGCTAATGAAAAACTGTTTTTT.

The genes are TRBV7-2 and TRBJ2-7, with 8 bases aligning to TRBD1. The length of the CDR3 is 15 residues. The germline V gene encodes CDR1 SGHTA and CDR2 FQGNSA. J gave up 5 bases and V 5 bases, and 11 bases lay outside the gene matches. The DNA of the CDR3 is TGTGCCAGCAGCAGCCTCAGGGGCAGGGGGCACGAGCAGTACTTC. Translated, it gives CASSSLRGRGHEQYF.

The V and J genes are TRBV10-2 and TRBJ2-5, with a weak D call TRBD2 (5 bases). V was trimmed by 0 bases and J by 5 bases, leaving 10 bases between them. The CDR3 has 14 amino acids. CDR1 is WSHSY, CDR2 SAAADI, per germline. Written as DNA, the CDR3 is TGCGCCAGCAGTGAGTCGGAGGCGGGTGAGACCCAGTACTTC. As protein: CASSESEAGETQYF.

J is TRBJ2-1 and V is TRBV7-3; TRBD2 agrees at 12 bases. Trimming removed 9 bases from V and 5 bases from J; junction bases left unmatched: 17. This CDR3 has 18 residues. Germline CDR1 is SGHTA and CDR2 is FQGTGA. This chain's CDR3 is CASGGNRLAGAPHNEQFF. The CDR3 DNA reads TGTGCCAGTGGGGGGAACCGACTAGCGGGAGCCCCTCACAATGAGCAGTTCTTC.

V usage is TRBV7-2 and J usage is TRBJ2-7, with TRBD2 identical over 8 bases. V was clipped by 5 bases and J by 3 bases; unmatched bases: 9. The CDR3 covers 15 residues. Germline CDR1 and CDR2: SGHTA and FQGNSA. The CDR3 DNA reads TGTGCCAGCAGCCCTTCCCCCGGGAGGGTCTACGAGCAGTACTTC. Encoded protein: CASSPSPGRVYEQYF. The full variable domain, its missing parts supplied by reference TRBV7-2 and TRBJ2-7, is GAGVSQSPSNKVTEKGKDVELRCDPISGHTALYWYRQSLGQGLEFLIYFQGNSAPDKSGLPSDRFSAERTGGSVSTLTIQRTQQEDSAVYLCASSPSPGRVYEQYFGPGTRLTVT.

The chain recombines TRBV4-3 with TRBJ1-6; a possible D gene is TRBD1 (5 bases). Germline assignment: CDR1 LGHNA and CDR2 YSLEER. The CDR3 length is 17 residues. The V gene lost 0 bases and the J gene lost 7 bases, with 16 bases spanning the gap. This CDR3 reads CASSQDRGDSLNSPLHF. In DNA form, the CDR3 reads TGCGCCAGCAGCCAAGATCGGGGGGACTCCTTAAATTCACCCCTCCACTTT.

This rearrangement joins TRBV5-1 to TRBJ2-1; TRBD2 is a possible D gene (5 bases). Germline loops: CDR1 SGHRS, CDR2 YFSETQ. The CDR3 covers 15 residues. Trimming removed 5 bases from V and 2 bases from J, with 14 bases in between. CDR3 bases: TGCGCCAGCAGGCCCGGGGTGGGGACCTACAATGAGCAGTTCTTC. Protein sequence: CASRPGVGTYNEQFF. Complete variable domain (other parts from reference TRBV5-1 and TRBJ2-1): KAGVTQTPRYLIKTRGQQVTLSCSPISGHRSVSWYQQTPGQGLQFLFEYFSETQRNKGNFPGRFSGRQFSNSRSEMNVSTLELGDSALYLCASRPGVGTYNEQFFGPGTRLTVL.

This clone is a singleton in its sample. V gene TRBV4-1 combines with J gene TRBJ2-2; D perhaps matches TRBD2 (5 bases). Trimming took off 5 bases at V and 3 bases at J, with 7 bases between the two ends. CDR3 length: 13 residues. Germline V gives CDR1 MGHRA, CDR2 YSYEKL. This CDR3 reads CASSAGDTGELFF. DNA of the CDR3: TGCGCCAGCAGCGCCGGGGACACCGGGGAGCTGTTTTTT.

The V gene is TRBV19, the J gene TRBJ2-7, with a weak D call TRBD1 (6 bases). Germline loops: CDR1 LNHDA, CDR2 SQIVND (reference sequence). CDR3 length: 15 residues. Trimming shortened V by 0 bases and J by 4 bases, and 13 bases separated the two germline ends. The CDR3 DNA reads TGTGCCAGTAGTATAGAGAGTGACAGGCCGTACGAGCAGTACTTC. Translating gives CASSIESDRPYEQYF.

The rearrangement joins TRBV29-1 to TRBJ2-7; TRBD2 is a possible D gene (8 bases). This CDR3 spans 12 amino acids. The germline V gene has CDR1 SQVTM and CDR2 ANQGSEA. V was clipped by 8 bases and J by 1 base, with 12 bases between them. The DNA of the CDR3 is TGCAGCATAGCGGGACAGTCCTACGAGCAGTACTTC. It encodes CSIAGQSYEQYF.

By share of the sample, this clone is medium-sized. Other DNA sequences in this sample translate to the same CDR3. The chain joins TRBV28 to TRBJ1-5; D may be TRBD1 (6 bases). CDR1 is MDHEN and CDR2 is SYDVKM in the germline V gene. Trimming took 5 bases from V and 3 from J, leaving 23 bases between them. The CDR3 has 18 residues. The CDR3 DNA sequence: TGTGCCAGCAGTACCCAGGGGACAAGCTCCTGGCCCAATCAGCCCCAGCATTTT. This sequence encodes CASSTQGTSSWPNQPQHF.

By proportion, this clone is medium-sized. The CDR3: CASSLGLAGGREETQYF. CDR3 sequence (DNA): TGCGCCAGCAGCTTGGGGCTAGCGGGGGGAAGAGAAGAGACCCAGTACTTC. The chain has TRBV5-1 and TRBJ2-5, with 11 bases aligning to TRBD2. The CDR3 is made up of 17 amino acids. CDR1 is SGHRS and CDR2 is YFSETQ in the germline V gene. The V segment lost 0 bases and the J segment 3 bases; nucleotides outside the gene matches: 7.

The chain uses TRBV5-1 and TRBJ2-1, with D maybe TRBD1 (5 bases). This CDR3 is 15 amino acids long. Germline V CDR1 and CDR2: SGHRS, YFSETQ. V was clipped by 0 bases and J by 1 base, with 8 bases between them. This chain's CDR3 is CASSLGGHSYNEQFF. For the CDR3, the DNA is TGCGCCAGCAGCTTGGGGGGCCATTCCTACAATGAGCAGTTCTTC.